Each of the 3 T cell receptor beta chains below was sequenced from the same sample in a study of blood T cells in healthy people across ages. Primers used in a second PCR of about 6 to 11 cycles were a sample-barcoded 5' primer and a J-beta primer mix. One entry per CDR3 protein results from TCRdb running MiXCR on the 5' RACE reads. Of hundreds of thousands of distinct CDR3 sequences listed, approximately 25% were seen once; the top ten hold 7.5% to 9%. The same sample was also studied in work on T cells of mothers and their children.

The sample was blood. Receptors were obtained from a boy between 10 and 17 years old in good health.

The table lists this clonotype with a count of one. The CDR3 bases are TGTGCCAGCAGCGTCAGGGGGAGGGGATTCGACAATGAGCAGTTCTTC. It codes for CASSVRGRGFDNEQFF. This chain links TRBV9 with TRBJ2-1; either TRBD1 or TRBD2 may supply D (7 bases each). V shed 2 bases and J shed 5 bases, with 17 bases lying between them. Germline V CDR1 and CDR2: SGDLS, YYNGEE. This CDR3 has 16 residues.

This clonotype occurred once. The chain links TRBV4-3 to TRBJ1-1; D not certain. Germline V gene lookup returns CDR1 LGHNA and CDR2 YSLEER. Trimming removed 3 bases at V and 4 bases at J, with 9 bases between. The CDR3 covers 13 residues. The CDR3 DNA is TGCGCCAGCAGCCAGTTCGTCGGCACTGAAGCTTTCTTT. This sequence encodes CASSQFVGTEAFF.

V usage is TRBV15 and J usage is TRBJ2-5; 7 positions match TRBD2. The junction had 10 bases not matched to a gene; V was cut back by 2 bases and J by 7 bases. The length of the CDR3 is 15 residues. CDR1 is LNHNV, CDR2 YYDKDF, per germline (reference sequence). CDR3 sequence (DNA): TGTGCCACCAGCAGACCCCCGACTAGCCGGGGGACCCAGTACTTC. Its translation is CATSRPPTSRGTQYF.